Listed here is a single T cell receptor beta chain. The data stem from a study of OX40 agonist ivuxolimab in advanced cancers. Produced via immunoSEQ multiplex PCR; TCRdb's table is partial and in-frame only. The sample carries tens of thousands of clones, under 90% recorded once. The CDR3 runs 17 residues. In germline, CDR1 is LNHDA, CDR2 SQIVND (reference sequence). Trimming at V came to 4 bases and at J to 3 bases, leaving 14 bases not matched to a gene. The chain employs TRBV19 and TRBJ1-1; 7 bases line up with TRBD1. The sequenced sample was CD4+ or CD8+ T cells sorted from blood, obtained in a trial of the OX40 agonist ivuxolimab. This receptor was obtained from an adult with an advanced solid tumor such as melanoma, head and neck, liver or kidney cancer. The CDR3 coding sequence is TGTGCCAGTAGTACGGGACAGCTAGCGTATGGGTACACTGAAGCTTTCTTT. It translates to CASSTGQLAYGYTEAFF.